This T cell receptor (beta chain) derives from a study of blood T cell repertoires in COVID-19. Study-wide background: Samples of COVID-19 (acute and convalescent) were obtained from the United States, Italy and Spain. Sample material is recorded as cDNA or gDNA derived from T cells, B-cell-depleted T cells, or PBMCs.

Profiling relied on immunoSEQ multiplex PCR, and the TCRdb table lists in-frame clones only, not all of them. The repertoire consists of under 30,000 clones, with 85% to 95% occurring once and the leading ten covering 4%. V lost 2 bases, J lost 10 bases, and 11 bases stayed unmatched. The CDR3 spans 16 residues. Germline values: CDR1 SGHRS, CDR2 YFSETQ. The sequencing sample was made of peripheral blood. This chain links TRBV5-1 with TRBJ2-1; 11 positions match TRBD1. This TCR was sampled from a woman between 45 and 65 years old with active COVID-19. DNA of the CDR3: TGCGCCAGCAGCTTCTCCGGGACAGGGGGGTATGGGGAGCAGTTCTTC. Translation: CASSFSGTGGYGEQFF.